This T cell receptor (beta chain) was captured by sequencing in a study of T cells in Graves' hyperthyroidism and ophthalmopathy. Study as a whole: Once the initial diagnosis was made, peripheral blood was obtained before any treatment.

From RNA transcripts, TCR beta CDR3 regions were amplified. HTBI primers were used for first-round RT-PCR of the TCR CDR3. TCRdb fed the multiplex PCR reads into MiXCR, producing one record per CDR3 protein. The repertoire consists of 470,000 or so distinct CDR3 sequences, with around 21% occurring once and the leading ten covering about a quarter. Graves' hyperthyroidism was deemed stable given no ophthalmopathy progression within 18 months. Diagnoses used clinical symptoms, serum thyroxine and TRAb, thyroid ultrasound and orbital computed tomography. This clonotype was seen repeatedly, ten times or more. Its antigen is currently unknown. Study-level findings and limits: It was a median around 6 months before onset that the model predicted ophthalmopathy.

The sequence came from a man aged 18-30 years with Graves' hyperthyroidism. The sequenced sample was blood.

The CDR3 loop reads CASRDRGHYTEAFF. The CDR3 DNA is TGTGCCAGCAGGGACAGGGGGCATTATACTGAAGCTTTCTTT. This chain joins TRBV2 and TRBJ1-1; 11 bases are shared with TRBD1. The CDR3 contains 14 residues. V lost 6 bases and J lost 5; bases outside the gene matches: 5. The germline V gene has CDR1 SNHLY and CDR2 FYNNEI.